The rows below give T cell receptor beta chains drawn from one sample of a study of blood T cell repertoires in COVID-19. The data were produced by immunoSEQ multiplex PCR, yet TCRdb's version contains in-frame clones alone and is incomplete. The sample carries about 58,000 clones, nearly 90% recorded once. The material sequenced was peripheral blood. Source of these receptors: a man between 60 and 75 years old with active COVID-19. Both conserved end residues are part of each CDR3. D genes are given only for firm matches. Some rows mark clone size as missing; the rest say once, few, many or name a class of expanded clone.

cdr3_nt	cdr3_aa	clone_size	v_call	j_call	d_call
TGTGCCAGCAGCTTCGGACAGTTACGGTCACCCCTCCACTTT	CASSFGQLRSPLHF	.	TRBV7-2	TRBJ1-6	.
TGTGCCAGCTCAGACAGGGGGCGAGATTCACCCCTCCACTTT	CASSDRGRDSPLHF	.	TRBV18	TRBJ1-6	TRBD1
TGTGCCAGCAGTTTAGAGCCCTCGATCTCTGGAAACACCATATATTTT	CASSLEPSISGNTIYF	.	TRBV28	TRBJ1-3	.
TGTGCCACCTTAAAGGGACTGAGCAATGAGCAGTTCTTC	CATLKGLSNEQFF	.	TRBV6-5	TRBJ2-1	.
TGTGCCAGCAGCGTAGGCCAGGGGATAATCTACACTGAAGCTTTCTTT	CASSVGQGIIYTEAFF	.	TRBV9	TRBJ1-1	.
TGTGCCAGCAGCGCCGGGACTAGCGGAGCCTACGAGCAGTACTTC	CASSAGTSGAYEQYF	.	TRBV9	TRBJ2-7	TRBD2
TGCGCCAGCAGCCCGATAATTCGAGCTAATTCACCCCTCCACTTT	CASSPIIRANSPLHF	.	TRBV4-3	TRBJ1-6	.
TGTGCCAGCAGCCAGGGGTGGGGAGGGGAGGTGAACACTGAAGCTTTCTTT	CASSQGWGGEVNTEAFF	.	TRBV4-2	TRBJ1-1	.
TGTGCCATCAGTGAGTCAGGGGCGAGGAATTCACCCCTCCACTTT	CAISESGARNSPLHF	.	TRBV10-3	TRBJ1-6	.
TGTGCCAGCAGCTACCTCTCACTGAGCTCTGGAAACACCATATATTTT	CASSYLSLSSGNTIYF	.	TRBV7-2	TRBJ1-3	.
TGTGCCAGTAGTCCGACAGGCACTAATGAAAAACTGTTTTTT	CASSPTGTNEKLFF	.	TRBV19	TRBJ1-4	.
TGTGCCAGCAGTGACCTTCTCATAAACAGGGGGAGTGAAGCTTTCTTT	CASSDLLINRGSEAFF	.	TRBV25-1	TRBJ1-1	TRBD1
TGTGCCAGCAGTGAAAGGACTAGCGGGATCAATGAGCAGTTCTTC	CASSERTSGINEQFF	.	TRBV6-1	TRBJ2-1	TRBD2
TGTGCCAGCAGCGCAGGGTTGTTTGGCACTGAAGCTTTCTTT	CASSAGLFGTEAFF	.	TRBV9	TRBJ1-1	.
TGTGCCAGCAGTTTCACTAGCGGGGGGCGTTACGAGCAGTACTTC	CASSFTSGGRYEQYF	.	TRBV28	TRBJ2-7	TRBD2
TGTGCCACCCGCGCTACTGGGGCCAACGTCCTGACTTTC	CATRATGANVLTF	.	TRBV6-5	TRBJ2-6	.
TGTGCCAGTAGCCACACGACTAGCGGGATCCGCCGGGGTAACACAGATACGCAGTATTTT	CASSHTTSGIRRGNTDTQYF	once	TRBV19	TRBJ2-3	TRBD2
TGTGCCAGCAGCTTTGAGGATAACTATGGCTACACCTTC	CASSFEDNYGYTF	.	TRBV11-1	TRBJ1-2	.
TGTGCCAGCAGCCCGTCTTCGGGACTAGCGGGAGGCGAGCAGTACTTC	CASSPSSGLAGGEQYF	.	TRBV3-1/TRBV3-2	TRBJ2-7	TRBD2
TGTGCCAGCAGCGTAGACGGCGGGAGGTCAGATACGCAGTATTTT	CASSVDGGRSDTQYF	.	TRBV9	TRBJ2-3	TRBD2
TGTGCCAGCGGGAGGACTAGCGGGAGCACAGATACGCAGTATTTT	CASGRTSGSTDTQYF	.	TRBV27	TRBJ2-3	TRBD2
TGCAGCGTTGAAGGGAGGGTAAACCTTGAAGCTTTCTTT	CSVEGRVNLEAFF	once	TRBV29-1	TRBJ1-1	.